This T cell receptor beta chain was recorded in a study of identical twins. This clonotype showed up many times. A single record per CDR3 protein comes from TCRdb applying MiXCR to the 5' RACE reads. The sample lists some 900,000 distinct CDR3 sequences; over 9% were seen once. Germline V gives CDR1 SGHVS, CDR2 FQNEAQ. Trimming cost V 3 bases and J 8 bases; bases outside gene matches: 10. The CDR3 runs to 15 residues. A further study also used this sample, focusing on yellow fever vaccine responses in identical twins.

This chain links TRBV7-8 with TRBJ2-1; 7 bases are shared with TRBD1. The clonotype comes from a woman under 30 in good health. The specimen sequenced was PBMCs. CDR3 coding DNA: TGTGCCAGCAGCTTTCCGAGACAGGGTCTCGATGAGCAGTTCTTC. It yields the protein CASSFPRQGLDEQFF.